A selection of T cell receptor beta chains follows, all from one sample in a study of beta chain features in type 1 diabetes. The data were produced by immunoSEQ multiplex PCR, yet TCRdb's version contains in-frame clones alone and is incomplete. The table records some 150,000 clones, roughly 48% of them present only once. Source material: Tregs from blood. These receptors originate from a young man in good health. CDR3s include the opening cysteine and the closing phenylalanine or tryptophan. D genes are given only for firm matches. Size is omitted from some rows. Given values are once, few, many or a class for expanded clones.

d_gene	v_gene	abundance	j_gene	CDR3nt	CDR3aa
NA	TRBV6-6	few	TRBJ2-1	TGTGCCAGCAGGGGGGGGGCTAACAATGAGCAGTTCTTC	CASRGGANNEQFF
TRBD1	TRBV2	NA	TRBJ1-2	TGTGCCAGCAGTGGCCCGCTAGGACAGGGGGCAGTTGGCTACACCTTC	CASSGPLGQGAVGYTF
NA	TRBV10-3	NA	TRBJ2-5	TGTGCCATTAGGCGGGCGACTCAAGAGACCCAGTACTTC	CAIRRATQETQYF
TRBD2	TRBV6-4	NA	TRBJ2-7	TGTGCCAGCAGTGACGTTGGTAAAAGCGGGGGTCCCTCCTACGAGCAGTACTTC	CASSDVGKSGGPSYEQYF
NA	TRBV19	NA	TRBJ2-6	TGTGCCAGTAGTATAGAACAGGACGTCCTGACTTTC	CASSIEQDVLTF
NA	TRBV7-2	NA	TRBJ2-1	TGTGCCAGCAGCTTCCTGGCGGACAGCTCCTACAATGAGCAGTTCTTC	CASSFLADSSYNEQFF
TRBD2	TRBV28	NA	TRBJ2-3	TGTGCCACCCTAACCCCTAGCGGGGGTTTGGATACGCAGTATTTT	CATLTPSGGLDTQYF
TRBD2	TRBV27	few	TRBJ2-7	TGTGCCGTCGAACTAGCGGGGCCCAGGGAGCAGTACTTC	CAVELAGPREQYF
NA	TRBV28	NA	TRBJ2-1	TGTGCCAGCAGTTTACAGGGGTTTATGGTTAATGAGCAGTTCTTC	CASSLQGFMVNEQFF
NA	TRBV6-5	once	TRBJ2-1	TGTGCCAGCAGCCAACCAGGGCGAGTGCAGTTCTTC	CASSQPGRVQFF
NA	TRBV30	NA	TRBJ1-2	TGTGCCTGGAGTAGGGGCCGCCCCCGAGGTGGCTACACCTTC	CAWSRGRPRGGYTF
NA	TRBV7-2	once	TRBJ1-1	TGTGCCAGCAGCCCCAGAGGCAGCCGCACTGAAGCTTTCTTT	CASSPRGSRTEAFF
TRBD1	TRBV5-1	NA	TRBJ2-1	TGCGCCAGCAGGGGGACAGGGTACGCCTTTGATGAGCAGTTCTTC	CASRGTGYAFDEQFF
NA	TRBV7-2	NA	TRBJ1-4	TGTGCCAGCAGCTTAGGGTGGGGGGTTGGTGAAAAACTGTTTTTT	CASSLGWGVGEKLFF
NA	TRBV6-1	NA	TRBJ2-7	TGTGCCAGCTTCGAGTCCTACGAGCAGTACTTC	CASFESYEQYF
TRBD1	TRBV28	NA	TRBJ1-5	TGTGCCACCCGGACAGGGACATTCCGCAATCAGCCCCAGCATTTT	CATRTGTFRNQPQHF
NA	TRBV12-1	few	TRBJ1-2	TGTGCCAGCAGCCTCCAGACAACGGCAGGCTATGGCTACACCTTC	CASSLQTTAGYGYTF
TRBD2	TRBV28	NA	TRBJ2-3	TGTGCCAGCAGTCCACCAAAAAGACTAGCGGATAGCACAGATACGCAGTATTTT	CASSPPKRLADSTDTQYF
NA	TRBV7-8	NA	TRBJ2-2	TGTGCCAGCAGCTTAAATTTTATAGCGATGAACACCGGGGAGCTGTTTTTT	CASSLNFIAMNTGELFF
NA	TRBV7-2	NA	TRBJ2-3	TGTGCCAGCAGTTATGACTGGCTCACAGATACGCAGTATTTT	CASSYDWLTDTQYF
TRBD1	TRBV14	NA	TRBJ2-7	TGTGCCAGCAGCCAAGATAGGATAGGGGGCGTCGAGCAGTACTTC	CASSQDRIGGVEQYF
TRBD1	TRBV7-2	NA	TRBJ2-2	TGTGCCAGCAGCGTCCGGGACAGGGCCCTATCCGGGGAGCTGTTTTTT	CASSVRDRALSGELFF
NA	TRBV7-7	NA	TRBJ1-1	TGTGCCAGCAGCCTAAGCCGGGGAACTGAAGCTTTCTTT	CASSLSRGTEAFF
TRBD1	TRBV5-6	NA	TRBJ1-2	TGTGCCAGCAGCCTCCGAGGGACAGTGAACTATGGCTACACCTTC	CASSLRGTVNYGYTF
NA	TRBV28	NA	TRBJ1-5	TGTGTGATCCGCGCAGGGATCAATCAGCCCCAGCATTTT	CVIRAGINQPQHF
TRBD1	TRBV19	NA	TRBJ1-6	TGTGCCAGCCGACAGGGTGCGGGTTCACCCCTCCACTTT	CASRQGAGSPLHF
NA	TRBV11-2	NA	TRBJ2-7	TGTGCCAGCAGCTCCGGGTTACATTCCTACGAGCAGTACTTC	CASSSGLHSYEQYF
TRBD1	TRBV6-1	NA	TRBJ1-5	TGTGCCAGCAAGGAGACAGGGTTAGGGTATCAGCCCCAGCATTTT	CASKETGLGYQPQHF
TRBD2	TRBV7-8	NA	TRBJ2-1	TGTGCCAGCAGCTTATGGGCTAGCGGGATCTACAATGAGCAGTTCTTC	CASSLWASGIYNEQFF
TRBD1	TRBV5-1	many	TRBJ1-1	TGCGCCAGCAGCTTGGCAGGGGGCAGACAAGCTGAAGCTTTCTTT	CASSLAGGRQAEAFF
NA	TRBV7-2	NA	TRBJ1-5	TGTGCCAGCAGCTTACTGAGTGGTCAGCCCCAGCATTTT	CASSLLSGQPQHF
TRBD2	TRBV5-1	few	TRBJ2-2	TGCGCCAGCAGCTTGAGGGGTAGCGGGGCCTCGACCGGGGAGCTGTTTTTT	CASSLRGSGASTGELFF
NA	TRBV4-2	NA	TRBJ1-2	TGTGCCAGCAGCCCCACGGCCGTATCAGGTAGCTATGGCTACACCTTC	CASSPTAVSGSYGYTF
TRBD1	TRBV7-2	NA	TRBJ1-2	TGTGCCAGCAGCCCACTCGGACAGGGGGGCTACACCTTC	CASSPLGQGGYTF
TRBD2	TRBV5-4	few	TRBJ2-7	TGTGCCAGCAGCCCTGGACTAGCGGGAAGCTCCTACGAGCAGTACTTC	CASSPGLAGSSYEQYF
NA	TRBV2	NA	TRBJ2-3	TGTGCCAGCAGCCTAGTGGATACGCAGTATTTT	CASSLVDTQYF
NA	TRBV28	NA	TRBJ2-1	TGTGCCAGCAGTTTGACAGGACGCTCCTACAATGAGCAGTTCTTC	CASSLTGRSYNEQFF
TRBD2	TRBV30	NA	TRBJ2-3	TGTGCCTGTACTAGCGGGTGGGTAGATACGCAGTATTTT	CACTSGWVDTQYF
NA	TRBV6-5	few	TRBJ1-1	TGTGCCAGCAGTCGACTCAGATGGACTGAAGCTTTCTTT	CASSRLRWTEAFF
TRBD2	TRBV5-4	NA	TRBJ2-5	TGTGCCAGCAGCCTCCCCGGGACTAGTGAGACCCAGTACTTC	CASSLPGTSETQYF
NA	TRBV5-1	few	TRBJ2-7	TGCGCCAGCAAATGGACGGGATCCTACGAGCAGTACTTC	CASKWTGSYEQYF
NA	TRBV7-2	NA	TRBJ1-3	TGTGCCAGCAGCTCGGTAGCTGGAAACACCATATATTTT	CASSSVAGNTIYF
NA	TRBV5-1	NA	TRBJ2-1	TGCGCCAGCAGCCTTAACAGGTACAATGAGCAGTTCTTC	CASSLNRYNEQFF
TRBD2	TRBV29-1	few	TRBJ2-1	TGCAGCGTTGACGTAAGCGGGGCGGTTAATGAGCAGTTCTTC	CSVDVSGAVNEQFF
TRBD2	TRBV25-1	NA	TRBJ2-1	TGTGCCAGTGTGGTAGCGGGGTCCTACAATGAGCAGTTCTTC	CASVVAGSYNEQFF
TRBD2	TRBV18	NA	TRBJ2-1	TGTGCCAGCTCACCACCAGCGGGGGGAGATGAGCAGTTCTTC	CASSPPAGGDEQFF
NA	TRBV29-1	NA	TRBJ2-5	TGCAGCGTTGCTAATTTAGAGACCCAGTACTTC	CSVANLETQYF
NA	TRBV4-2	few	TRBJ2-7	TGTGCCAGCAGCCAAGAGTATAGCAGCTCCTACGAGCAGTACTTC	CASSQEYSSSYEQYF
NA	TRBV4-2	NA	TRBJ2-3	TGTGCCAGCAGCACCGGAGGGCTCAGCACAGATACGCAGTATTTT	CASSTGGLSTDTQYF
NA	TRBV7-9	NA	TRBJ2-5	TGTGCCAGCAGCTTTGACAGGCATTGGGAGACCCAGTACTTC	CASSFDRHWETQYF
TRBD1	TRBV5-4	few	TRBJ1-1	TGTGCCAGCAGCTTCGGGACAGAATTAACTGAAGCTTTCTTT	CASSFGTELTEAFF
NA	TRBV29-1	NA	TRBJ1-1	TGCAGCGGGGGCTCCCGGGCCCACACTGAAGCTTTCTTT	CSGGSRAHTEAFF
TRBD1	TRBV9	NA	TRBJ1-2	TGTGCCAGCAGCGCCAGGGGGACAGGGGGCTTTGGTGGCTACACCTTC	CASSARGTGGFGGYTF
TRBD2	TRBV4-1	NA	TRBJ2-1	TGCGCCAGCAGCCGACCAGCTAGCGGGATGTACAATGAGCAGTTCTTC	CASSRPASGMYNEQFF
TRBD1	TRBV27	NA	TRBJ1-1	TGTGCCAGCAGTTTCCTAACGTCGGGGACAGACACTGAAGCTTTCTTT	CASSFLTSGTDTEAFF
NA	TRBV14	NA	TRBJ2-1	TGTGCCAGCAGCCAGGGCAGGGGTTGGGGCAATGAGCAGTTCTTC	CASSQGRGWGNEQFF
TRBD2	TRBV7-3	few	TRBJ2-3	TGTGCCAGCAGCTTAGGGCAGGGACTAGCGGGGGTCACAGATACGCAGTATTTT	CASSLGQGLAGVTDTQYF
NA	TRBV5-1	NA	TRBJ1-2	TGCGCCAGCAGCTCCGGTCCTCTCAGCGGTGGCTACACCTTC	CASSSGPLSGGYTF
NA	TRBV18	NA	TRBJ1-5	TGTGCCAGCTCACCAACCAGGGCCCATCAGCCCCAGCATTTT	CASSPTRAHQPQHF